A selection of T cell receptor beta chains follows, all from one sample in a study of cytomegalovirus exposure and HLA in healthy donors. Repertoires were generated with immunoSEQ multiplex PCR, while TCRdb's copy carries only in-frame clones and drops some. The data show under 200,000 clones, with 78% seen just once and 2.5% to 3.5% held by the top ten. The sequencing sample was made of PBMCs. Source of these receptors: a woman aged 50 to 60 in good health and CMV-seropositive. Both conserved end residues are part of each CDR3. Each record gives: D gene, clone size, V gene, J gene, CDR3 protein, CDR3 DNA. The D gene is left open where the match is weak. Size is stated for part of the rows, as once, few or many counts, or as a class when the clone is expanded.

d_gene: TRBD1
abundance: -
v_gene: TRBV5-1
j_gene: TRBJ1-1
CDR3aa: CASSIGQVSTEAFF
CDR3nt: TGCGCCAGCAGCATCGGACAGGTTAGCACTGAAGCTTTCTTT

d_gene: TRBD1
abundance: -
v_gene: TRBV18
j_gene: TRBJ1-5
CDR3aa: CASSPVGTGDQPQHF
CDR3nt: TGTGCCAGCTCACCGGTAGGGACAGGGGATCAGCCCCAGCATTTT

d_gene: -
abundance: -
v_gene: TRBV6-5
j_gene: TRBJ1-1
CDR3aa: CASSYSGRINTEAFF
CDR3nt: TGTGCCAGCAGTTACTCGGGCAGGATAAACACTGAAGCTTTCTTT

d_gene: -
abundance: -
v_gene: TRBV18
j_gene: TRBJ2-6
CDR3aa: CASSPGQFSGANVLTF
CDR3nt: TGTGCCAGCTCACCAGGACAGTTCTCTGGGGCCAACGTCCTGACTTTC

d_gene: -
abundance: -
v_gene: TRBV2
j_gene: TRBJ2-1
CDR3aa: CASSEGTYNEQFF
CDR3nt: TGTGCCAGCAGTGAGGGGACTTACAATGAGCAGTTCTTC

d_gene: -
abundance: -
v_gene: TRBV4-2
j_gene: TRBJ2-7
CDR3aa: CASSQDWGGSSYEQYF
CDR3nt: TGTGCCAGCAGCCAAGATTGGGGTGGGAGTAGCTACGAGCAGTACTTC

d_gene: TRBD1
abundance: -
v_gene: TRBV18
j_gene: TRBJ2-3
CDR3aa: CATATGVGRDTQYF
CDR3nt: TGTGCCACCGCGACAGGGGTGGGAAGAGATACGCAGTATTTT

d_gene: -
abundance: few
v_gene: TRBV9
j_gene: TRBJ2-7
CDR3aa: CASSVGGAPYEQYF
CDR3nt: TGTGCCAGCAGCGTAGGGGGAGCTCCCTACGAGCAGTACTTC

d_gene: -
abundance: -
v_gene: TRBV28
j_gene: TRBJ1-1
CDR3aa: CASSFGGSEAFF
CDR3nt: TGTGCCAGCAGTTTCGGGGGATCAGAAGCTTTCTTT

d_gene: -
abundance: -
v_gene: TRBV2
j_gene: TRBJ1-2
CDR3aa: CASSVDSLYGYTF
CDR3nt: TGTGCCAGCAGTGTCGACAGCCTCTATGGCTACACCTTC

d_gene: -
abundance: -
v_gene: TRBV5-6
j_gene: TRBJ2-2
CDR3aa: CASSLFWGPNTGELFF
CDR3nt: TGTGCCAGCAGCTTGTTCTGGGGCCCGAACACCGGGGAGCTGTTTTTT

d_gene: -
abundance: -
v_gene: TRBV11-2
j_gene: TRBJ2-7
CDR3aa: CASSLGRAGHEQYF
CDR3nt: TGTGCCAGCAGCTTAGGTAGGGCGGGCCACGAGCAGTACTTC

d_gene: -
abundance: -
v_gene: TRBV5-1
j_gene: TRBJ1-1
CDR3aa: CASSLGTVNTEAFF
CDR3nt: TGCGCCAGCAGCTTGGGGACAGTGAACACTGAAGCTTTCTTT